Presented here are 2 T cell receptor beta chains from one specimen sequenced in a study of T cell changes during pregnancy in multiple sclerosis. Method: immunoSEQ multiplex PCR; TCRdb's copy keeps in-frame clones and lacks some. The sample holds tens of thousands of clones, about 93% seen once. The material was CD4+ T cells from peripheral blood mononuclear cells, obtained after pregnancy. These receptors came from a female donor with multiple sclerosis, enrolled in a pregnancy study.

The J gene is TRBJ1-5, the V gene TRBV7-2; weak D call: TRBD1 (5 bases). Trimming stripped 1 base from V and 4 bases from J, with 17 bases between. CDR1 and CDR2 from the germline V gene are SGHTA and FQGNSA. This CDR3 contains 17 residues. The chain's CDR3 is CASSLVGGWGRNQPQHF. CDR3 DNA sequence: TGTGCCAGCAGCTTAGTTGGGGGTTGGGGGAGGAATCAGCCCCAGCATTTT.

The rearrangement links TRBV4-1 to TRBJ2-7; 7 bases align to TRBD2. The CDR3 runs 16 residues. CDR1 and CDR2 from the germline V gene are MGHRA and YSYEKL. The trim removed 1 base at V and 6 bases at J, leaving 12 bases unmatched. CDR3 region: CASSQARGESWTEQYF. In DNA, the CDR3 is TGCGCCAGCAGCCAAGCTCGGGGGGAGAGCTGGACCGAGCAGTACTTC.